The 18 T cell receptor beta chains below come from one sample, sequenced in a study of blood T cell repertoires in COVID-19. The data were produced by immunoSEQ multiplex PCR, yet TCRdb's version contains in-frame clones alone and is incomplete. The table records 400,000 or so clones, roughly 89% of them present only once. The specimen was peripheral blood. These receptors came from a man younger than 30 with COVID-19, enrolled during active disease.

The rearrangement links TRBV12-5 to TRBJ2-3; perhaps TRBD2 as D (7 bases). Trimming left V 5 bases short and J 2 bases short, with 11 bases between. There are 14 residues in the CDR3. The germline gives CDR1 LGHNT, CDR2 FRNRAP. The CDR3 nucleotides read TGTGCTAGTGGTGGGGGGGGGCCCACAGATACGCAGTATTTT. Its translation: CASGGGGPTDTQYF.

The chain carries TRBV19 and TRBJ1-3; D possibly corresponds to TRBD1 (6 bases). Per germline, CDR1 LNHDA and CDR2 SQIVND (reference sequence). Trimming shortened V by 7 bases and J by 0 bases, and 13 bases separated the two germline ends. This CDR3 spans 15 amino acids. The CDR3 DNA follows: TGTGCCAGTAAAAGGGGGGGGAACTCTGGAAACACCATATATTTT. This sequence encodes CASKRGGNSGNTIYF.

The CDR3 protein is CASSPGVTQYF. The CDR3 region has the DNA TGTGCCAGCAGCCCGGGTGTGACCCAGTACTTC. The chain links TRBV14 to TRBJ2-5; no definite D call. This CDR3 is 11 amino acids long. With 4 bases removed from V and 7 bases from J, the gap between germline ends came to 7 bases. CDR1 and CDR2 from the germline V gene are SGHDN and FVKESK.

J is TRBJ1-4 and V is TRBV2, with no clear D. Germline V CDR1 and CDR2: SNHLY, FYNNEI. There are 14 residues in the CDR3. V was trimmed by 6 bases and J by 0 bases, leaving 8 bases between them. The CDR3 loop is CASSEGTTNEKLFF. CDR3 DNA sequence: TGTGCCAGCAGCGAGGGTACAACTAATGAAAAACTGTTTTTT.

The DNA for the CDR3 is TGCGCCAGCAGCCAAGATGGGCCTAGCGGGGCCACAGATACGCAGTATTTT. It is translated as CASSQDGPSGATDTQYF. The rearrangement uses TRBV4-1 and TRBJ2-3; TRBD2 matches 9 bases. Germline CDR1 is MGHRA and CDR2 is YSYEKL. V shed 0 bases and J 2 bases; nucleotides not matched to a gene: 6. This CDR3 has 17 residues.

The chain carries TRBV12-3 or TRBV12-4 and TRBJ2-3; D is unresolved. The CDR3 length is 11 residues. The V and J ends lost 3 bases and 12 bases respectively, with 10 bases between them. The CDR3 DNA follows: TGTGCCAGCAGTTTTGGTAGACATCAGTATTTT. Translated: CASSFGRHQYF.

The V gene is TRBV4-2, the J gene TRBJ2-1; D is perhaps TRBD1 (5 bases). The CDR3 spans 15 residues. Germline CDR1 and CDR2: LGHNA and YNFKEQ. V was cut by 2 bases and J by 8 bases, with 16 bases left in between. DNA for the CDR3: TGTGCCAGCAGCCAAACCAGCGACCTAGGGGATGAGCAGTTCTTC. Protein: CASSQTSDLGDEQFF.

V gene TRBV6-5 combines with J gene TRBJ2-7; D is perhaps TRBD2 (5 bases). CDR3 size: 15 residues. Germline CDR1 is MNHEY and CDR2 is SVGAGI. V lost 6 bases to trimming and J lost 0 bases, with 15 bases between them. DNA for the CDR3: TGTGCCAGCAGCACAGTCCTGGGGAGCTCCTACGAGCAGTACTTC. This encodes CASSTVLGSSYEQYF.

This chain uses TRBV7-9 with TRBJ2-2; 7 bases are a match to TRBD2. The germline gives CDR1 SEHNR, CDR2 FQNEAQ (reference sequence). The CDR3 is 15 residues long. V was pared by 5 bases and J by 5 bases, with 8 bases of the junction left unmatched. The CDR3 sequence: CASSPPGGETGELFF. The CDR3 DNA is TGTGCCAGCAGCCCCCCTGGGGGGGAAACCGGGGAGCTGTTTTTT.

The gene calls are TRBV7-8 and TRBJ1-6, with D maybe TRBD1 (5 bases). The CDR3 length is 13 residues. Germline assignment: CDR1 SGHVS and CDR2 FQNEAQ. V dropped 5 bases and J dropped 10 bases, with 12 bases sitting between them. CDR3 protein: CASSAGPASPLHF. CDR3 DNA: TGTGCCAGCAGCGCGGGACCTGCATCACCCCTCCACTTT.

J is TRBJ2-7 and V is TRBV2; TRBD2 matches at 14 bases. The CDR3 is 21 residues long. Trimming cost V 6 bases and J 6 bases; bases outside gene matches: 25. The germline CDR1 and CDR2 sequences are SNHLY and FYNNEI. CDR3 nucleotides: TGTGCCAGCAGGGCGGTACCGACGGGAGGACTAGCGGGGGGCACATTCTCCGAGCAGTACTTC. It codes for CASRAVPTGGLAGGTFSEQYF. The full variable domain, rest sourced from reference TRBV2 and TRBJ2-7, is EPEVTQTPSHQVTQMGQEVILRCVPISNHLYFYWYRQILGQKVEFLVSFYNNEISEKSEIFDDQFSVERPDGSNFTLKIRSTKLEDSAMYFCASRAVPTGGLAGGTFSEQYFGPGTRLTVT.

This rearrangement joins TRBV11-3 to TRBJ2-3; no firm D call. Trimming shortened V by 1 base and J by 3 bases, and 17 bases separated the two germline ends. This CDR3 spans 17 amino acids. Germline V gene sequence: CDR1 SGHNT, CDR2 YENEEA. The chain's CDR3 is CASSLARLPQRTDTQYF. In DNA form, the CDR3 reads TGTGCCAGCAGCTTAGCGAGGCTCCCTCAAAGGACAGATACGCAGTATTTT. The variable domain in full, with the rest retrieved from reference TRBV11-3 and TRBJ2-3, is EAGVVQSPRYKIIEKKQPVAFWCNPISGHNTLYWYLQNLGQGPELLIRYENEEAVDDSQLPKDRFSAERLKGVDSTLKIQPAELGDSAVYLCASSLARLPQRTDTQYFGPGTRLTVL.

The chain links TRBV18 to TRBJ2-2; the D gene is possibly TRBD2 (5 bases). The V and J ends lost 0 bases and 2 bases respectively, with 10 bases between them. The CDR3 is 16 amino acids. Germline lookup yields CDR1 KGHSH and CDR2 LQKENI. CDR3 residues: CASSPPTGLNTGELFF. As DNA, the CDR3 is TGTGCCAGCTCACCACCGACGGGGTTAAACACCGGGGAGCTGTTTTTT.

The V call is TRBV5-4, the J call TRBJ2-3, with 7 bases that match TRBD2. V was clipped by 6 bases and J by 2 bases; unmatched bases: 9. The germline gives CDR1 SGHNT, CDR2 YYREEE (reference sequence). The CDR3 runs 15 residues. CDR3 residues: CASKVQAGFTDTQYF. CDR3 nucleotide sequence: TGTGCCAGCAAGGTCCAAGCGGGGTTCACAGATACGCAGTATTTT.

The V gene is TRBV6-5, the J gene TRBJ1-1, with TRBD1 identical over 8 bases. CDR1 and CDR2 (germline): MNHEY, SVGAGI. J gave up 5 bases and V 5 bases, and 4 bases lay outside the gene matches. The CDR3 covers 13 residues. The CDR3 bases are TGTGCCAGCAGTAATACAGGGGGAACTGAAGCTTTCTTT. Translating gives CASSNTGGTEAFF.

This chain joins TRBV18 and TRBJ2-1, with D perhaps TRBD2 (5 bases). Germline loops: CDR1 KGHSH, CDR2 LQKENI. The CDR3 runs 14 residues. Trimming stripped 0 bases from V and 7 bases from J, with 10 bases between. CDR3 in DNA: TGTGCCAGCTCACCACCCCCAGGAGGTAATGAGCAGTTCTTC. Amino acids: CASSPPPGGNEQFF.

Here the CDR3 DNA reads TGTGCCAGCAACCTACGACAGGCGGCAGGCACAGATACGCAGTATTTT. Translation gives CASNLRQAAGTDTQYF. The V call is TRBV6-6, the J call TRBJ2-3; possible D gene TRBD1, 6 bases. Trimming took off 7 bases at V and 1 base at J, with 18 bases between the two ends. This CDR3 has 16 residues. Germline CDR1 MNHNY, CDR2 SVGAGI (reference sequence).

This clone has a single count. The chain joins TRBV5-1 to TRBJ2-1; 7 nucleotides agree with TRBD1. This CDR3 contains 14 residues. Trimming removed 4 bases from V and 10 bases from J; junction bases left unmatched: 11. Germline values: CDR1 SGHRS, CDR2 YFSETQ. CDR3 bases: TGCGCCAGCAGCCATGCTAATGGACAGGCCGAGCAGTTCTTC. Encoded protein: CASSHANGQAEQFF.